This TCR beta chain came from a study of blood T cells in healthy people across ages. Study-wide results and caveats: A strong correlation was found between TCR beta diversity and the percentage of naive T cells.

Points on this clonotype: Its antigen is not known.

For the second PCR, which ran for 7 to 11 cycles, a sample-barcoded 5' primer and a J-beta primer mix were used. Each TCR beta cDNA got a 12-nucleotide random molecular identifier. TCRdb re-derived calls from the 5' RACE reads in MiXCR, one entry per CDR3 protein. The data show 1.4 million to 1.5 million distinct CDR3 sequences, with approximately 38% seen just once and roughly 7.9% held by the top ten. The CDR3 covers 15 residues. Germline CDR1 is SGDLS and CDR2 is YYNGEE. The J segment lost 6 bases and the V segment lost 4 bases, leaving 6 bases of the junction unmatched. The chain is built from TRBV9 and TRBJ2-2; 10 bases match TRBD1. Sequencing input: blood. This clonotype was obtained from a woman younger than 30 in good health. Here the CDR3 reads CASSPRDRGAGELFF. DNA for the CDR3: TGTGCCAGCAGCCCGCGGGACAGGGGTGCCGGGGAGCTGTTTTTT.